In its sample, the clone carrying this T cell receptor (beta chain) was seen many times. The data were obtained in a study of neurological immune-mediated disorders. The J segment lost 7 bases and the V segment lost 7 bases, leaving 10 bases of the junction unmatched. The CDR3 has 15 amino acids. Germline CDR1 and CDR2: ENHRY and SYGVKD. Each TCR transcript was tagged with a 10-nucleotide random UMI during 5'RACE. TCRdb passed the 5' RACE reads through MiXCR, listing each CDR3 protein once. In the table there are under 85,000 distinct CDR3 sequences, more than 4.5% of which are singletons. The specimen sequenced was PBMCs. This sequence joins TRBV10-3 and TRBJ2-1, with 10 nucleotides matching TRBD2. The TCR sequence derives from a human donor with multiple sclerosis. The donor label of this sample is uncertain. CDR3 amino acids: CAITTPGLARNEQFF. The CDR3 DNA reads TGTGCCATCACCACGCCGGGACTAGCGAGGAATGAGCAGTTCTTC.